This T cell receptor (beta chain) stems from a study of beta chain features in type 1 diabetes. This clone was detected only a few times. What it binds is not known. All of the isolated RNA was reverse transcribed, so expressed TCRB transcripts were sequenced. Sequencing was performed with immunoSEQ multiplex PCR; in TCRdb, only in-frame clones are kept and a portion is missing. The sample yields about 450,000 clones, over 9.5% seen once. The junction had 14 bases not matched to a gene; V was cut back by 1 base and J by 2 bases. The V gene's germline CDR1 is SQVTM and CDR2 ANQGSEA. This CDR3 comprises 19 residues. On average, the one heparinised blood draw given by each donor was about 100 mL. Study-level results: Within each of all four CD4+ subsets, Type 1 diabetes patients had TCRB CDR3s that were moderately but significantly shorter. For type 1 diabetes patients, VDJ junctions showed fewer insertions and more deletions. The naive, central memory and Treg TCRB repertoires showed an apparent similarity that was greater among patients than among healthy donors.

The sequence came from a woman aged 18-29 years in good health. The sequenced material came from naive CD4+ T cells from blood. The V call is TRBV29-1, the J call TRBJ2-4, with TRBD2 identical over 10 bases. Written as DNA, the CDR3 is TGCAGCGTTGAAGGTCTAGCGGGAGTTTTTAGCGGCCCCAAAAACATTCAGTACTTC. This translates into CSVEGLAGVFSGPKNIQYF.